This T cell receptor (beta chain) emerged from a study of T-cell memory formation after mild COVID-19. General study findings and limits: Day 15 to 85 contracting clones showed balanced CD4/CD8; day 15 to 37 expanders favored CD4+.

The CDR3 has 16 residues. The J segment lost 7 bases and the V segment lost 3 bases, leaving 5 bases of the junction unmatched. Germline CDR1 is SGHNT and CDR2 is YENEEA. Employing constant-segment primers, 5'RACE generated TCR alpha and TCR beta cDNA libraries bearing sample barcodes and UMIs. TCRdb processed the 5' RACE reads anew with MiXCR; each CDR3 protein has one entry. The table lists about 500,000 distinct CDR3 sequences, just over 20% of them singletons. Worth noting for this clonotype: Its antigen is not identified.

V usage is TRBV11-3 and J usage is TRBJ2-3, with 15 bases that match TRBD2. The TCR comes from an adult woman who had mild COVID-19 (a few samples of this study predate the infection). Cell type and time point are not known. Sequenced material: PBMCs or a T cell subset sorted from them (not recorded which). The chain's CDR3 is CASSFWTSGGENTQYF. The CDR3, as DNA: TGTGCCAGCAGCTTCTGGACTAGCGGGGGGGAAAATACGCAGTATTTT.